The 15 T cell receptor beta chains in this list originate from one sample, sequenced in a study of blood T cells in healthy people across ages. PCR was performed a second time for 7 to 11 cycles using a sample-barcoded 5' primer and a J-beta primer mix. Via MiXCR, TCRdb re-called the 5' RACE reads, giving one row per CDR3 protein. Counted here are under 750,000 distinct CDR3 sequences, around 50% occurring once; the ten biggest clones make up just under 25%. The sequencing sample was made of blood. The receptor source for this set is a man aged 80 or over in good health.

There are many counts of this clonotype. The V gene is TRBV4-2, the J gene TRBJ2-3; D is undetermined. CDR1 is LGHNA, CDR2 YNFKEQ, per germline. V was clipped by 0 bases and J by 7 bases, with 8 bases between them. The CDR3 loop spans 13 amino acids. The CDR3 spells CASSQDLKHTQYF. CDR3 bases: TGTGCCAGCAGCCAAGATCTGAAGCATACGCAGTATTTT.

This clonotype was counted only a few times. CDR3 DNA: TGTGCCAGCAGCCCCCAGTATTACGAGCAGTACTTC. The encoded protein is CASSPQYYEQYF. This chain links TRBV7-2 with TRBJ2-4, with unresolved D. The J call may be mistaken, given a closer DNA end match to TRBJ2-7. The CDR3 extends over 12 amino acids. Per germline, CDR1 SGHTA and CDR2 FQGNSA.

The chain joins TRBV12-3 or TRBV12-4 to TRBJ2-7; a possible D gene is TRBD2 (6 bases). Trimming took off 3 bases at V and 2 bases at J, with 8 bases between the two ends. This CDR3 contains 13 residues. CDR3 in amino acids: CASSLRGAYEQYF. The CDR3 region has the DNA TGTGCCAGCAGTTTGCGGGGAGCCTACGAGCAGTACTTC.

The CDR3 reads CSVGETVYEQYF. The CDR3 bases are TGCAGCGTTGGAGAGACAGTCTACGAGCAGTACTTC. The rearrangement joins TRBV29-1 to TRBJ2-7; tentatively, D is TRBD1 (5 bases). The CDR3 has 12 amino acids. CDR1 is SQVTM and CDR2 is ANQGSEA in the germline V gene. Trimming removed 4 bases at V and 3 bases at J, with 10 bases between.

J is TRBJ2-3 and V is TRBV9; 11 bases line up with TRBD2. Germline assignment: CDR1 SGDLS and CDR2 YYNGEE. This CDR3 has 18 residues. J was trimmed by 0 bases and V by 0 bases; bases with no gene match: 6. The chain's CDR3 is CASSVASSGRLSTDTQYF. In DNA, the CDR3 is TGTGCCAGCAGCGTAGCTTCTAGCGGGAGGTTGAGCACAGATACGCAGTATTTT.

This clonotype was seen just once. The V gene is TRBV6-6, the J gene TRBJ2-7; TRBD2 agrees at 7 bases. The CDR3 extends over 16 amino acids. After removal of 7 bases from V and 7 bases from J, the junction contained 19 bases not matched to a gene. Germline CDR1 reads MNHNY; CDR2 reads SVGAGI (reference sequence). The CDR3 here is CASTLNMGGRGAEQYF. Here the CDR3 DNA reads TGTGCCAGCACCCTCAACATGGGGGGGAGGGGCGCGGAGCAGTACTTC.

V is TRBV20-1 and J is TRBJ2-1; no clear D. The CDR3 is 11 amino acids. Germline-derived CDR1 and CDR2 are DFQATT and SNEGSKA (reference sequence). Trimming stripped 2 bases from V and 9 bases from J, with 8 bases between. The CDR3 region is CSARPGGEQFF. For the CDR3, the DNA is TGCAGTGCTAGACCTGGCGGTGAGCAGTTCTTC.

The CDR3 DNA reads TGTGCCAGCACACAGGGACAGTGGAACTATGGCTACACCTTC. It codes for CASTQGQWNYGYTF. The chain links TRBV12-3 or TRBV12-4 to TRBJ1-2, with 7 nucleotides matching TRBD1. This CDR3 comprises 14 residues. Trimming took 7 bases from V and 2 from J; bases not matched to a gene: 7.

The J gene is TRBJ2-5, the V gene TRBV20-1; D assignment may be TRBD1 or TRBD2 (6 bases each). The germline V gene has CDR1 DFQATT and CDR2 SNEGSKA (reference sequence). The CDR3 has 15 amino acids. The V gene lost 0 bases and the J gene lost 1 base, with 12 bases spanning the gap. CDR3 loop: CSARDWSGAQETQYF. CDR3 bases: TGCAGTGCTAGAGATTGGTCGGGGGCCCAAGAGACCCAGTACTTC.

The CDR3 DNA follows: TGCAGTGCTAGGGCAGTAAGTTTCGATGGCTACACCTTC. It is translated as CSARAVSFDGYTF. V gene TRBV20-1 combines with J gene TRBJ1-2, with D unclear. The CDR3 is 13 amino acids. V gave up 3 bases and J gave up 6 bases, with 14 bases separating them. The germline V gene has CDR1 DFQATT and CDR2 SNEGSKA (reference sequence).

This chain joins TRBV20-1 and TRBJ2-3; D possibly corresponds to TRBD2 (6 bases). CDR3 length: 13 residues. Germline V gene sequence: CDR1 DFQATT, CDR2 SNEGSKA (reference sequence). Deletions cut 1 base from V and 6 bases from J, with 11 bases between. The CDR3 nucleotides are TGCAGTGCTAGAGGCGGGATGTTCGATACGCAGTATTTT. Its translation: CSARGGMFDTQYF.

This chain uses TRBV28 with TRBJ2-5; D gene ambiguous. The assigned J gene may be wrong: the sequence end matches TRBJ2-7 better. From germline, CDR1 is MDHEN and CDR2 SYDVKM. CDR3 length equals 15 residues. In DNA, the CDR3 is TGTGCCAGCAGTTTCCCCAGACTGGGAACCTACGAGCAGTACTTC. Translating it yields CASSFPRLGTYEQYF.

This chain connects TRBV20-1 to TRBJ1-2; D not certain. Germline loops: CDR1 DFQATT, CDR2 SNEGSKA (reference sequence). The V and J ends lost 6 bases and 6 bases respectively, with 14 bases between them. The CDR3 consists of 12 residues. The CDR3 sequence is CSANPKVDGYTF. Written as DNA, the CDR3 is TGCAGTGCGAACCCCAAGGTCGATGGCTACACCTTC.

The V call is TRBV20-1, the J call TRBJ1-2; D is undetermined. V lost 1 base to trimming and J lost 0 bases, with 9 bases between them. Germline values: CDR1 DFQATT, CDR2 SNEGSKA (reference sequence). This CDR3 region has 14 residues. CDR3: CSARGQRTNYGYTF. In nucleotides, the CDR3 is TGCAGTGCTAGAGGTCAGAGGACTAACTATGGCTACACCTTC.

The sample holds a few counts of this clonotype. The V call is TRBV20-1, the J call TRBJ1-5; no reliable D call. V was pared by 3 bases and J by 1 base, with 4 bases between. Looked up from germline, CDR1 is DFQATT and CDR2 is SNEGSKA (reference sequence). There are 12 residues in the CDR3. The CDR3 bases are TGCAGTGCTAGTAACAGCAATCAGCCCCAGCATTTT. This gives the protein CSASNSNQPQHF.